Given below is one TCR beta chain in context. Its antigen remains unidentified. The sample originates from a study of T cell repertoires in cytomegalovirus infection. One entry per CDR3 protein results from TCRdb running MiXCR on the reads. The top ten clones hold 45% to 75% of a sample with 60,000 to 75,000 distinct CDR3 sequences, about 29% of them seen once. V lost 3 bases to trimming and J lost 0 bases; unmatched junction nucleotides: 7. Germline CDR1 and CDR2: KGHSH and LQKENI. This CDR3 is built from 17 residues. The chain links TRBV18 to TRBJ2-7, with 11 bases aligning to TRBD2. The material was CD8+ T cells from cultured PBMCs, obtained from culture after CMV antigen stimulation. This TCR derives from a human donor in good health (CMV status not recorded). Some clones in this sample may be carry-over from other donors' samples. Here the CDR3 reads CASSPSSGGTNSYEQYF. The CDR3 bases are TGTGCCAGCTCACCCTCTAGCGGGGGGACCAACTCCTACGAGCAGTACTTC.